This T cell receptor (beta chain) is from a study of blood T cells in healthy people across ages. In the study overall: About one barcoded TCR beta cDNA was captured per two T cells.

A sample-barcoded 5' primer and a J-beta primer mix were used in a second PCR of roughly 6 to 12 cycles. One entry per CDR3 protein results from TCRdb running MiXCR on the 5' RACE reads. The repertoire has 850,000 to 950,000 distinct CDR3 sequences, around 30% of them found once; the top ten carry roughly 17%. This CDR3 has 15 amino acids. The germline CDR1 and CDR2 sequences are SGHRS and YFSETQ. Unmatched junction bases numbered 9, after V lost 4 bases and J lost 4 bases. The sequenced sample consisted of blood. This chain uses TRBV5-1 with TRBJ2-3, with 7 positions matching TRBD2. The sequence was obtained from a woman aged 80 or over in good health. In nucleotides, the CDR3 is TGCGCCAGCAGCGAGGAAAGCGGGATCCCAGATACGCAGTATTTT. This translates into CASSEESGIPDTQYF.